Shown below are 24 T cell receptor beta chains from a single sample sequenced in a study of T cells in Graves' hyperthyroidism and ophthalmopathy. Amplification targeted TCR beta CDR3 regions from RNA transcripts. Using the HTBI primer set, a first-round RT-PCR was run on the TCR CDR3. TCRdb reanalysed the multiplex PCR reads using MiXCR and keeps one entry per CDR3 protein. The sample includes some 600,000 distinct CDR3 sequences, 40% to 55% seen only once; the top ten take about 7.9%. Sequenced sample: peripheral blood or thyroid tissue (not recorded which). The receptors here all came from a woman between 18 and 29 years old with Graves' hyperthyroidism.

This clonotype was seen many times. The chain has TRBV12-3 or TRBV12-4 and TRBJ1-2, with D unclear. Trimming removed 3 bases from V and 5 bases from J, with 7 bases in between. CDR3 length equals 12 residues. Here the CDR3 DNA reads TGTGCCAGCAGTTTCACGGCTTATGGCTACACCTTC. It codes for CASSFTAYGYTF.

This chain joins TRBV7-9 and TRBJ1-6; D gene unclear. The CDR3 spans 16 residues. The germline V gene has CDR1 SEHNR and CDR2 FQNEAQ (reference sequence). Trimming took 0 bases from V and 0 from J, leaving 6 bases between them. CDR3 DNA: TGTGCCAGCAGCTTAGCGAGTAGCTCCTATAATTCACCCCTCCACTTT. It specifies CASSLASSSYNSPLHF.

There are many counts of this clonotype. This chain links TRBV29-1 with TRBJ1-1, with D possibly being TRBD1 (5 bases). The CDR3 runs 12 residues. From germline, CDR1 is SQVTM and CDR2 ANQGSEA. Deletions cut 5 bases from V and 0 bases from J, with 7 bases between. The CDR3 reads CSVRDLNTEAFF. In DNA, the CDR3 is TGCAGCGTTCGGGACTTGAACACTGAAGCTTTCTTT. The full variable domain, completed using reference TRBV29-1 and TRBJ1-1, is SAVISQKPSRDICQRGTSLTIQCQVDSQVTMMFWYRQQPGQSLTLIATANQGSEATYESGFVIDKFPISRPNLTFSTLTVSNMSPEDSSIYLCSVRDLNTEAFFGQGTRLTVV.

This sequence joins TRBV15 and TRBJ1-2; TRBD1 is a possible D gene (5 bases). The CDR3 is 16 residues long. CDR1 and CDR2 (germline): LNHNV, YYDKDF (reference sequence). V gave up 3 bases and J gave up 3 bases, with 17 bases separating them. CDR3 DNA: TGTGCCACCAGCAGTGGGCTCCGGGGGAAAGACTATGGCTACACCTTC. Encoded protein: CATSSGLRGKDYGYTF.

This clonotype was observed once. The chain recombines TRBV7-3 with TRBJ1-6; TRBD1 matches 8 bases. The V and J ends lost 5 bases and 8 bases, in that order; junction bases with no gene match: 2. The CDR3 is 13 amino acids. Germline V CDR1 and CDR2: SGHTA, FQGTGA. The CDR3 sequence is CASSRTGHSPLHF. Written as DNA, the CDR3 is TGTGCCAGCAGCAGGACAGGGCATTCACCCCTCCACTTT.

The chain joins TRBV29-1 to TRBJ1-1; the D gene is possibly TRBD1 (6 bases). This CDR3 comprises 15 residues. CDR1 and CDR2 from the germline V gene are SQVTM and ANQGSEA. Deletions cut 5 bases from V and 5 bases from J, with 21 bases between. CDR3 protein: CSVSGEGGVVTEAFF. In nucleotides, the CDR3 is TGCAGCGTTTCTGGCGAGGGGGGGGTAGTGACTGAAGCTTTCTTT.

This clonotype has at least ten counts. This sequence joins TRBV7-3 and TRBJ1-1, with D possibly TRBD1 on 5 matching bases. Trimming stripped 1 base from V and 11 bases from J, with 8 bases between. This CDR3 is built from 11 residues. Germline V gene lookup returns CDR1 SGHTA and CDR2 FQGTGA. CDR3 protein: CASSLIGGAFF. The CDR3 nucleotides are TGTGCCAGCAGCTTAATCGGGGGGGCTTTCTTT.

As regards this clonotype: The junction shows a germline mismatch at one end, possibly a read error. J is TRBJ2-2 and V is TRBV10-3, with TRBD1 as a possible D gene (6 bases). There are 16 residues in the CDR3. CDR1 is ENHRY and CDR2 is SYGVKD in the germline V gene. The CDR3 protein is CATSDRSGANTGELFF. The CDR3, as DNA: TGTGCCACCAGTGACCGGTCAGGGGCGAACACCGGGGAGCTGTTTTTT.

This clonotype was seen ten or more times. The V call is TRBV2, the J call TRBJ1-4; D gene unclear. V was clipped by 0 bases and J by 5 bases, with 10 bases between them. CDR3 length equals 15 residues. Germline lookup yields CDR1 SNHLY and CDR2 FYNNEI. The CDR3: CASSEAGRGNEKLFF. The CDR3 nucleotides are TGTGCCAGCAGTGAAGCAGGGCGCGGAAATGAAAAACTGTTTTTT.

In its sample, this clonotype was seen many times. V gene TRBV7-2 combines with J gene TRBJ2-5; D might be TRBD1 (6 bases). V shed 6 bases and J shed 14 bases, with 22 bases lying between them. The CDR3 totals 13 residues. The germline CDR1 and CDR2 sequences are SGHTA and FQGNSA. The CDR3 DNA is TGTGCCAGCAGGCCGGGACACCGAGAACCCACATACTTC. Its translation: CASRPGHREPTYF.

This rearrangement joins TRBV4-1 to TRBJ1-6; D remains ambiguous. Per the germline V gene, CDR1 is MGHRA and CDR2 is YSYEKL. Trimming left V 3 bases short and J 8 bases short, with 11 bases between. The CDR3 covers 14 residues. CDR3 sequence: CASSHRKVDSPLHF. The CDR3 nucleotides are TGCGCCAGCAGCCACCGAAAGGTGGATTCACCCCTCCACTTT.

This clonotype showed up many times. The chain is built from TRBV29-1 and TRBJ1-1; TRBD1 matches 8 bases. Trimming at V came to 5 bases and at J to 4 bases, leaving 6 bases not matched to a gene. The CDR3 runs to 13 residues. CDR1 is SQVTM, CDR2 ANQGSEA, per germline. The CDR3 coding sequence is TGCAGCGTTACCGACAGGGGTGGCACTGAAGCTTTCTTT. Translation: CSVTDRGGTEAFF.

The chain combines TRBV29-1 with TRBJ1-4, with 9 bases aligning to TRBD1. CDR1 and CDR2 (germline): SQVTM, ANQGSEA. J gave up 7 bases and V 5 bases, and 5 bases lay outside the gene matches. This CDR3 region has 13 residues. This CDR3 is CSVSGTGPEKLFF. The CDR3 region has the DNA TGCAGCGTTTCCGGGACAGGGCCTGAAAAACTGTTTTTT.

This clonotype has just a few counts. This chain's CDR3 is CASSLATGGAQYF. The CDR3 region has the DNA TGTGCCAGCAGCTTAGCGACAGGGGGGGCCCAGTACTTC. The chain carries TRBV7-2 and TRBJ2-5, with TRBD1 matching over 9 bases. V lost 0 bases, J lost 9 bases, and 2 bases stayed unmatched. The CDR3 length is 13 residues. The germline V gene has CDR1 SGHTA and CDR2 FQGNSA.

As for this clonotype: The CDR3 end shows no conserved phenylalanine or tryptophan, and so a read error is likely. No DNA is shown, since the ends of the CDR3 on it are uncertain; the CDR3 is the one TCRdb lists. The CDR3 loop is CASSRPAERDR. The chain has TRBV2 and TRBJ2-7; TRBD1, the table's D call, was not compared with the DNA. Germline V gene sequence: CDR1 SNHLY, CDR2 FYNNEI. The CDR3 numbers 11 amino acids, ends counted.

The DNA for the CDR3 is TGTGCCAGCAGTTACCCTAGGACGGAAGTCTATGGCTACACCTTC. Amino acid sequence: CASSYPRTEVYGYTF. This rearrangement joins TRBV12-3 or TRBV12-4 to TRBJ1-2; D call uncertain. V lost 4 bases, J lost 4 bases, and 16 bases lay in between. CDR3 length: 15 residues.

Note on this clonotype: A much larger clone is a single base away; this may be a read error. Here the CDR3 DNA reads TGTGCCGGCAGCTTAGGACAGGGAGGGAGTTCACCCCTCCACTTT. This encodes CAGSLGQGGSSPLHF. The chain has TRBV7-9 and TRBJ1-6, with 8 bases matching TRBD1. The CDR3 has 15 residues. The germline gives CDR1 SEHNR, CDR2 FQNEAQ (reference sequence).

This clonotype was seen at least ten times. The V call is TRBV4-3, the J call TRBJ2-7; the match to TRBD2 covers 8 bases. The CDR3 has 16 amino acids. V lost 1 base, J lost 4 bases, and 9 bases stayed unmatched. Germline CDR1 LGHNA, CDR2 YSLEER. The CDR3 is CASSQANAGGLYEQYF. CDR3 bases: TGCGCCAGCAGCCAAGCCAACGCGGGAGGTCTTTACGAGCAGTACTTC.

The rearrangement uses TRBV20-1 and TRBJ2-2; 8 nucleotides align to TRBD1. Germline CDR1 and CDR2: DFQATT and SNEGSKA (reference sequence). With 2 bases clipped from V and 4 bases from J, the junction kept 3 bases outside the gene matches. The CDR3 runs to 14 residues. This chain's CDR3 is CSARQGAGTGELFF. The CDR3 DNA is TGCAGTGCTAGACAGGGGGCGGGCACCGGGGAGCTGTTTTTT.

V is TRBV25-1 and J is TRBJ2-7, with D possibly matching TRBD1 (5 bases). The CDR3 has 16 residues. From germline, CDR1 is MGHDK and CDR2 SYGVNS. Between the trimmed V and J ends, which lost 1 base and 0 bases, there was a span of 13 bases. DNA of the CDR3: TGTGCCAGCAGTGAATGGCATGACAGTGGCTCCTACGAGCAGTACTTC. This codes for CASSEWHDSGSYEQYF.

This clonotype was detected a few times. This CDR3 is CASSSQGLSSGANVLTF. CDR3 coding DNA: TGTGCCAGCAGTTCGCAGGGCCTTAGCTCTGGGGCCAACGTCCTGACTTTC. The rearrangement uses TRBV6-5 and TRBJ2-6; D may be TRBD1 (5 bases). Between the trimmed V and J ends, which lost 4 bases and 0 bases, there was a span of 13 bases. Germline-derived CDR1 and CDR2 are MNHEY and SVGAGI. CDR3 length equals 17 residues.

The table lists this clonotype with a few counts. One junction end disagrees with the germline gene, perhaps due to a read error. CDR3 sequence: CASSPWTGAADEQYF. CDR3 DNA sequence: TGTGCCAGCAGTCCCTGGACAGGGGCGGCCGACGAGCAGTACTTC. V and J are TRBV10-3 and TRBJ2-7; 9 bases align to TRBD1. The germline V gene encodes CDR1 ENHRY and CDR2 SYGVKD. The CDR3 totals 15 residues.

The sample holds one count of this clonotype. V and J are TRBV19 and TRBJ2-7, with 10 bases fitting TRBD1. The CDR3 is 13 residues long. CDR1 and CDR2 from the germline V gene are LNHDA and SQIVND (reference sequence). The trim removed 7 bases at V and 2 bases at J, leaving 2 bases unmatched. CDR3 sequence: CASMGTGAYEQYF. CDR3 nucleotide sequence: TGTGCCAGTATGGGGACAGGGGCCTACGAGCAGTACTTC.

Worth noting for this clonotype: This could be a read error, since a much larger clone is one nucleotide away. The chain is built from TRBV24-1 and TRBJ2-7; 7 bases are a match to TRBD2. The CDR3 runs to 14 residues. Per the germline V gene, CDR1 is KGHDR and CDR2 is SFDVKD. V lost 2 bases to trimming and J lost 4 bases; unmatched junction nucleotides: 4. CDR3 sequence reads: CATSDSREAYEQYF. In nucleotides, the CDR3 is TGTGCCACCAGTGATTCACGGGAGGCGTACGAGCAGTACTTC.